These 15 T cell receptor beta chains share one sample of origin, sequenced in a study of T cell responses to AZD1222 COVID-19 vaccine. Generated by immunoSEQ multiplex PCR, the TCRdb table keeps only in-frame clones and is missing some. Among 130,000 or so clones listed, around 89% were seen once. Here the sequenced sample was peripheral blood, taken on day 0 of MenACWY control vaccination. These receptors were collected from an adult in good health.

This chain links TRBV2 with TRBJ1-6; D uncertain. This CDR3 contains 13 residues. CDR1 and CDR2 from the germline V gene are SNHLY and FYNNEI. The V and J ends lost 7 bases and 17 bases respectively, with 21 bases between them. CDR3 amino acids: CASKLESSGRFHF. CDR3 in DNA: TGTGCCAGCAAATTGGAGTCCAGTGGGAGGTTCCACTTT.

The V and J genes are TRBV19 and TRBJ1-6; tentatively, D is TRBD1 (6 bases). Germline values: CDR1 LNHDA, CDR2 SQIVND (reference sequence). The CDR3 sequence is 17 residues long. Deletions cut 5 bases from V and 0 bases from J, with 14 bases between. The CDR3 reads CASSVLQGNSYNSPLHF. The CDR3 nucleotides read TGTGCCAGTAGTGTTTTACAGGGAAACTCCTATAATTCACCCCTCCACTTT.

The V and J genes are TRBV4-3 and TRBJ2-2, with D possibly being TRBD2 (7 bases). CDR1 LGHNA and CDR2 YSLEER come from the germline V gene. Trimming stripped 4 bases from V and 2 bases from J, with 20 bases between. CDR3 length: 18 residues. The CDR3 nucleotides read TGCGCCAGCAGCCCGGGACAACCGGGGACTACAAACACCGGGGAGCTGTTTTTT. This codes for CASSPGQPGTTNTGELFF.

The chain employs TRBV11-3 and TRBJ1-1; unclear D gene. This CDR3 has 14 amino acids. With 0 bases removed from V and 2 bases from J, the gap between germline ends came to 7 bases. The germline gives CDR1 SGHNT, CDR2 YENEEA. The CDR3 here is CASSLEGSNTEAFF. CDR3 DNA sequence: TGTGCCAGCAGCTTAGAGGGCAGCAACACTGAAGCTTTCTTT.

V gene TRBV7-2 combines with J gene TRBJ1-3; 9 bases agree with TRBD1. Germline V gene data show CDR1 as SGHTA and CDR2 as FQGNSA. Unmatched junction bases numbered 9, after V lost 5 bases and J lost 4 bases. The CDR3 has 16 amino acids. The CDR3 protein is CASSPPGTGNGNTIYF. The CDR3 DNA sequence: TGTGCCAGCAGCCCTCCCGGGACAGGGAACGGAAACACCATATATTTT.

The V gene is TRBV9, the J gene TRBJ2-7; 7 bases are a match to TRBD2. The CDR3 is 15 amino acids. Germline V gene data show CDR1 as SGDLS and CDR2 as YYNGEE. V lost 2 bases, J lost 2 bases, and 7 bases stayed unmatched. CDR3 in DNA: TGTGCCAGCAGCGTTAACGAAGGGAGGGCCTACGAGCAGTACTTC. Its protein product is CASSVNEGRAYEQYF.

As for this clone: This sample includes further DNA sequences coding for the same CDR3. V is TRBV12-5 and J is TRBJ2-1; the match to TRBD1 covers 7 bases. The length of the CDR3 is 11 residues. J was trimmed by 7 bases and V by 6 bases; bases with no gene match: 0. From germline, CDR1 is LGHNT and CDR2 FRNRAP. This CDR3 reads CASGRGNEQFF. For the CDR3, the DNA is TGTGCTAGTGGCAGGGGGAATGAGCAGTTCTTC.

The chain links TRBV7-9 to TRBJ1-1; 9 nucleotides align to TRBD1. The CDR3 has 16 amino acids. V lost 1 base and J lost 1; bases outside the gene matches: 4. CDR1 and CDR2 (germline): SEHNR, FQNEAQ (reference sequence). The DNA for the CDR3 is TGTGCCAGCAGCTTAGGGCCGGACAGGGGGAACACTGAAGCTTTCTTT. This sequence encodes CASSLGPDRGNTEAFF.

The CDR3 DNA reads TGTGCCAGCAGTTTATACGGGACAGGCGCCTACGAGCAGTACTTC. Amino acid sequence: CASSLYGTGAYEQYF. The V call is TRBV27, the J call TRBJ2-7; TRBD1 matches at 8 bases. Germline CDR1 is MNHEY and CDR2 is SMNVEV (reference sequence). The CDR3 loop spans 15 amino acids. With 1 base clipped from V and 2 bases from J, the junction kept 4 bases outside the gene matches.

The V gene is TRBV11-2, the J gene TRBJ2-1; 12 positions agree with TRBD2. V dropped 6 bases and J dropped 3; count of bases not matched to a gene: 9. The germline V gene encodes CDR1 SGHAT and CDR2 FQNNGV. The CDR3 has 17 residues. CDR3: CASRPLTSGRIYNEQFF. The CDR3 DNA sequence: TGTGCCAGCAGACCCTTAACTAGCGGGAGGATCTACAATGAGCAGTTCTTC.

This clone was seen once. This chain connects TRBV6-5 to TRBJ2-3; D not certain. Trimming pared 6 bases from V and 8 bases from J, leaving 15 bases between. The CDR3 runs 13 residues. Germline V gives CDR1 MNHEY, CDR2 SVGAGI. This chain's CDR3 is CASRSPEWGTQYF. The CDR3 DNA sequence: TGTGCCAGCAGAAGTCCGGAGTGGGGTACGCAGTATTTT.

This sequence joins TRBV7-7 and TRBJ2-5; possible D gene TRBD2, 7 bases. The length of the CDR3 is 16 residues. Germline-derived CDR1 and CDR2 are SSHAT and FNYEAQ (reference sequence). Deletions cut 5 bases from V and 0 bases from J, with 16 bases between. The CDR3 DNA sequence: TGTGCCAGCAGCCCCCGTGCGGGGGCCTACCAAGAGACCCAGTACTTC. It specifies CASSPRAGAYQETQYF.

The V gene is TRBV29-1, the J gene TRBJ2-1; D may be TRBD1 or TRBD2 (5 bases each). The CDR3 has 15 amino acids. The V gene's germline CDR1 is SQVTM and CDR2 ANQGSEA. Trimming took 7 bases from V and 0 from J, leaving 16 bases between them. The CDR3 DNA reads as TGCAGCGGGGGGAGAAAATTGAGCTCCTACAATGAGCAGTTCTTC. Translated: CSGGRKLSSYNEQFF.

This chain's CDR3 is CASSQKGTQPQHF. The CDR3 DNA is TGTGCCAGCAGCCAAAAGGGCACTCAGCCCCAGCATTTT. V usage is TRBV3-1 (or the pseudogene TRBV3-2) and J usage is TRBJ1-5, with D uncertain. CDR1 is LGHDT, CDR2 YNNKEL, per germline (reference sequence). The CDR3 totals 13 residues. The V end was cut by 2 bases, the J end by 6 bases, with 8 bases between.

The V gene is TRBV24-1, the J gene TRBJ2-7; 7 bases fit TRBD2. Germline V CDR1 and CDR2: KGHDR, SFDVKD. This CDR3 is built from 15 residues. V dropped 2 bases and J dropped 3; count of bases not matched to a gene: 6. The CDR3: CATSDSREGLYEQYF. The DNA for the CDR3 is TGTGCCACCAGTGATTCGAGGGAGGGGCTCTACGAGCAGTACTTC.